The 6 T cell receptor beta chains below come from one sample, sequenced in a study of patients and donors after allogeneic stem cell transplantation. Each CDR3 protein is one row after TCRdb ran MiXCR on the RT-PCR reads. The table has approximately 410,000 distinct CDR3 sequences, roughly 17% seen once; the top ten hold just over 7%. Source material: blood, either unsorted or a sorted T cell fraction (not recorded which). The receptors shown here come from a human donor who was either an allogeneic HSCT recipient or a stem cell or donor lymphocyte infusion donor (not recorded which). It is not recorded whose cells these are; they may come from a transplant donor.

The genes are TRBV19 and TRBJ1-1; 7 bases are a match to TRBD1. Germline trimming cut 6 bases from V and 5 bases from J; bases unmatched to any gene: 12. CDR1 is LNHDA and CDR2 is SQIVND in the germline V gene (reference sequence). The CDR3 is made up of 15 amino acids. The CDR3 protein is CASRPQEGADTEAFF. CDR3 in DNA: TGTGCCAGTAGGCCCCAGGAGGGGGCGGATACTGAAGCTTTCTTT.

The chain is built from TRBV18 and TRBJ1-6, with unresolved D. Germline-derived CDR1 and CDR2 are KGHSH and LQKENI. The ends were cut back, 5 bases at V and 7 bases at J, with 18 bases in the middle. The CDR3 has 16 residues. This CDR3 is CASSSLEADKNSPLHF. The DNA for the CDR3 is TGTGCCAGCTCAAGTCTCGAGGCGGATAAGAATTCACCCCTCCACTTT.

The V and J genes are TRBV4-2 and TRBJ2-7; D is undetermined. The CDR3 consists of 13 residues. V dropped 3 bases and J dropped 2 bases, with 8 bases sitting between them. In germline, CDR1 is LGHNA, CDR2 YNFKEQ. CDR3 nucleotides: TGTGCCAGCAGCCACCAGGACCCCTACGAGCAGTACTTC. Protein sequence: CASSHQDPYEQYF.

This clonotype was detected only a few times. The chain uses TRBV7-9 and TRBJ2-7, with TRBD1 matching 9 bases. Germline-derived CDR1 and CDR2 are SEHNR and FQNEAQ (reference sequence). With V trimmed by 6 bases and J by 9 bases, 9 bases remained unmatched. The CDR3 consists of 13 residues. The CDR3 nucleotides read TGTGCCAGCAGAACCGGGACAGGGTCGGGGCAGTACTTC. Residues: CASRTGTGSGQYF.

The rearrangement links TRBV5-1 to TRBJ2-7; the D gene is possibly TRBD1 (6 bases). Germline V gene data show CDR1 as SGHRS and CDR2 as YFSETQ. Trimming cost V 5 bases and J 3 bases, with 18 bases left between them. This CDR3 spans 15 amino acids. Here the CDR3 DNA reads TGCGCCAGCAGGTTGTCAGGGGATCACGACTACGAGCAGTACTTC. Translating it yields CASRLSGDHDYEQYF.

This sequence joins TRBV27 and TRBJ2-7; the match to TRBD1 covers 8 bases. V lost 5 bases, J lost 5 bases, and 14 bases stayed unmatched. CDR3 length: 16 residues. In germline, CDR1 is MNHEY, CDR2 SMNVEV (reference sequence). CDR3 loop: CASSDWTGLNFHEQYF. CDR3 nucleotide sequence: TGTGCCAGCAGTGACTGGACAGGGTTGAACTTCCACGAGCAGTACTTC.